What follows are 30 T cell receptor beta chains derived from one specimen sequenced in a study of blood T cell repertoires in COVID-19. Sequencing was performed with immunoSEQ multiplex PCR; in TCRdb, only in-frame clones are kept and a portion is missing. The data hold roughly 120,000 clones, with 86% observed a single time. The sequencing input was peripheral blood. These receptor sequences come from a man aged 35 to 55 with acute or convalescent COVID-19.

This CDR3 is CASSPQQGYEQYF. Here the CDR3 DNA reads TGTGCCAGCTCACCACAACAGGGATACGAGCAGTACTTC. This chain uses TRBV18 with TRBJ2-7, with D perhaps matching TRBD1 (6 bases). CDR3 length: 13 amino acids. V dropped 1 base and J dropped 4 bases, with 8 bases sitting between them. Germline assignment: CDR1 KGHSH and CDR2 LQKENI.

CDR3 DNA sequence: TGTGCCAGCAGCGTGACAGTGAACACTGAAGCTTTCTTT. Residues: CASSVTVNTEAFF. The chain recombines TRBV12-3 or TRBV12-4 with TRBJ1-1; D might be TRBD1 (5 bases). CDR3 length: 13 residues. V gave up 6 bases and J gave up 0 bases, with 8 bases separating them.

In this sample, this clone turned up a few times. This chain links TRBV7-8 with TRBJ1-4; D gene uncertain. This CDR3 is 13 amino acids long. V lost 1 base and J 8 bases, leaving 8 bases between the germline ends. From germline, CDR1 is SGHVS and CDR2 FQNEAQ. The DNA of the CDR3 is TGTGCCAGCAGCTTAGATCGGGGAGAAAAACTGTTTTTT. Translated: CASSLDRGEKLFF.

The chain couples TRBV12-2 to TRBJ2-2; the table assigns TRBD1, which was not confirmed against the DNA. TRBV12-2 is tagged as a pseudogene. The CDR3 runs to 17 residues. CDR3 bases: TGTGCAAGTCGCTTTACAAGGGGGATTCCTTACACCGGGGAGCTGTTTTTT. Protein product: CASRFTRGIPYTGELFF.

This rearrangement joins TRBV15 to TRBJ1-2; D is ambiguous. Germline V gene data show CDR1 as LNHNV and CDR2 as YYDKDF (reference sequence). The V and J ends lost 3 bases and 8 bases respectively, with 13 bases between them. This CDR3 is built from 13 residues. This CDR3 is CATSSPRGGGYTF. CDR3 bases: TGTGCCACCAGCAGTCCACGGGGAGGGGGCTACACCTTC.

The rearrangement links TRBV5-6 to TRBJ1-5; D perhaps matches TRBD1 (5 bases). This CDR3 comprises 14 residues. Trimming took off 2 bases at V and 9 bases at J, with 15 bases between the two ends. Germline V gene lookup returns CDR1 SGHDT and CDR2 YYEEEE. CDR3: CASSLGAQDRPQHF. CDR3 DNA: TGTGCCAGCAGCTTAGGGGCTCAAGATCGGCCCCAGCATTTT.

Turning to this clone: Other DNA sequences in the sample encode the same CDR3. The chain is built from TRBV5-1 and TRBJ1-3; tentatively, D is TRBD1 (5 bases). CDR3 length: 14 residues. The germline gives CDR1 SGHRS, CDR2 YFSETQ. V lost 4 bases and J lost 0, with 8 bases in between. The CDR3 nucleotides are TGCGCCAGCAGCCCTGACAGCTCTGGAAACACCATATATTTT. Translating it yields CASSPDSSGNTIYF.

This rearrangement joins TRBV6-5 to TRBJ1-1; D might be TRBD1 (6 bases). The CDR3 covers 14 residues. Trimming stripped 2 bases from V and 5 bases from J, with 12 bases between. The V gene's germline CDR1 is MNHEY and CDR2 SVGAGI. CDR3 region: CASSYRGGGTEAFF. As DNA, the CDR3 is TGTGCCAGCAGTTACCGGGGGGGCGGAACTGAAGCTTTCTTT.

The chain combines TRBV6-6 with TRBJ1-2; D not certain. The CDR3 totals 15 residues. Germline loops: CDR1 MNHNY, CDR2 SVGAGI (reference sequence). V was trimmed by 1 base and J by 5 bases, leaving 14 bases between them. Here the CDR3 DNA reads TGTGCCAGCAGTTACTTGTTAGAACAGAAGTATGGCTACACCTTC. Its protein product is CASSYLLEQKYGYTF.

The CDR3 is CASSRDGGGYRETQYF. CDR3 nucleotides: TGTGCCAGCAGTCGAGACGGCGGGGGATATAGGGAGACCCAGTACTTC. This chain connects TRBV6-6 to TRBJ2-5; 7 nucleotides line up with TRBD2. There are 16 residues in the CDR3. The ends lost 5 bases at V and 5 bases at J; junction bases unmatched: 14. Looked up from germline, CDR1 is MNHNY and CDR2 is SVGAGI (reference sequence).

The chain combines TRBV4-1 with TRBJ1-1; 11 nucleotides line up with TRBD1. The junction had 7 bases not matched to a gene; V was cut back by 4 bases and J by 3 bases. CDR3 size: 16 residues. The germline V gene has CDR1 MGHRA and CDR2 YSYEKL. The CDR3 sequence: CASSPILGQGDTEAFF. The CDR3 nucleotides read TGCGCCAGCAGCCCAATACTGGGACAGGGGGACACTGAAGCTTTCTTT.

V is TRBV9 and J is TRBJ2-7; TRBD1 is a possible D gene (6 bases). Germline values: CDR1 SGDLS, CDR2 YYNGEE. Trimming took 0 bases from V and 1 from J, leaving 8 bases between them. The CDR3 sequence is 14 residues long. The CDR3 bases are TGTGCCAGCAGCGTAGACGGACAGTCCTACGAGCAGTACTTC. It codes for CASSVDGQSYEQYF.

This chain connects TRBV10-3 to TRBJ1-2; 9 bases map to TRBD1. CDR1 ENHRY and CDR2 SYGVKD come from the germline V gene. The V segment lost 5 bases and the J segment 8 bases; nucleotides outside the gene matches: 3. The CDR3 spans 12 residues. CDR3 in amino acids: CAISWTGEGYTF. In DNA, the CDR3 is TGTGCCATCAGTTGGACAGGGGAAGGCTACACCTTC.

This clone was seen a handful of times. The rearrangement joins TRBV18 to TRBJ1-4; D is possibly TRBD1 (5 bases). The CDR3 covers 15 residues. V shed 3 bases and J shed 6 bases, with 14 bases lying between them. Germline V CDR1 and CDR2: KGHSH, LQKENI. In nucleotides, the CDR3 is TGTGCCAGCTCACCTTCTGGGGCAAAGGATGAAAAACTGTTTTTT. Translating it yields CASSPSGAKDEKLFF. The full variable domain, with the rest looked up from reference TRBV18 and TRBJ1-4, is NAGVMQNPRHLVRRRGQEARLRCSPMKGHSHVYWYRQLPEEGLKFMVYLQKENIIDESGMPKERFSAEFPKEGPSILRIQQVVRGDSAAYFCASSPSGAKDEKLFFGSGTQLSVL.

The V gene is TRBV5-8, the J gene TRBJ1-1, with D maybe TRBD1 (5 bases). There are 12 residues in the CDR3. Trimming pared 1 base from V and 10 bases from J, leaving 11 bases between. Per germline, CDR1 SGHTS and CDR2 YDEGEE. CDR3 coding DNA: TGTGCCAGCAGCTTGTTTCGGCAGGGAGCTTTCTTT. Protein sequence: CASSLFRQGAFF. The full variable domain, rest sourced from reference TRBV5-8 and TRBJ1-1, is EAGVTQSPTHLIKTRGQQATLRCSPISGHTSVYWYQQALGLGLQFLLWYDEGEERNRGNFPPRFSGRQFPNYSSELNVNALELEDSALYLCASSLFRQGAFFGQGTRLTVV.

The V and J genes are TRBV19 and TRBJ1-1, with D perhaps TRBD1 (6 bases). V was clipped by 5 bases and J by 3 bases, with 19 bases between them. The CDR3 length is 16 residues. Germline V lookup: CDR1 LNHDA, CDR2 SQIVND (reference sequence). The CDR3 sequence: CASSAFYKGGDTEAFF. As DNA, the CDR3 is TGTGCCAGTAGTGCTTTCTATAAGGGGGGGGACACTGAAGCTTTCTTT.

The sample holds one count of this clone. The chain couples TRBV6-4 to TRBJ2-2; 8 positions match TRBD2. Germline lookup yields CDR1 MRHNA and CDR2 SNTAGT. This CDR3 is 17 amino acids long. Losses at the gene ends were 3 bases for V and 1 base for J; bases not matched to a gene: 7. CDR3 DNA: TGTGCCAGCAGTGATTCGGGGCTAGCGGGGAACACCGGGGAGCTGTTTTTT. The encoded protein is CASSDSGLAGNTGELFF.

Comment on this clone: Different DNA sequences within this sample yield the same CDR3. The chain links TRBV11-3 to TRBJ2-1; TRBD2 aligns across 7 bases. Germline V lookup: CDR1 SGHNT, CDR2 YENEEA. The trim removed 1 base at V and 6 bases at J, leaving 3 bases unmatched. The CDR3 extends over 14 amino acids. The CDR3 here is CASSLASSGNEQFF. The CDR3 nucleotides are TGTGCCAGCAGCTTAGCCTCTAGCGGCAATGAGCAGTTCTTC.

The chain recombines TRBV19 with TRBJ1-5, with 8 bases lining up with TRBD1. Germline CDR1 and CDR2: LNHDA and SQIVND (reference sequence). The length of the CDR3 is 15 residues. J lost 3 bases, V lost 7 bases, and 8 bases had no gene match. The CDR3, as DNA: TGTGCCAGTATAGAAGGGACAGGATTCAATCAGCCCCAGCATTTT. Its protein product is CASIEGTGFNQPQHF.

The chain's CDR3 is CASSLDSTGNQPQHF. DNA of the CDR3: TGTGCCAGCAGCTTGGATTCGACGGGTAATCAGCCCCAGCATTTT. The chain combines TRBV5-8 with TRBJ1-5; D remains unclear. The CDR3 loop spans 15 amino acids. The V gene's germline CDR1 is SGHTS and CDR2 YDEGEE. With 0 bases removed from V and 4 bases from J, the gap between germline ends came to 11 bases. The whole variable domain, filled in from reference TRBV5-8 and TRBJ1-5, reads EAGVTQSPTHLIKTRGQQATLRCSPISGHTSVYWYQQALGLGLQFLLWYDEGEERNRGNFPPRFSGRQFPNYSSELNVNALELEDSALYLCASSLDSTGNQPQHFGDGTRLSIL.

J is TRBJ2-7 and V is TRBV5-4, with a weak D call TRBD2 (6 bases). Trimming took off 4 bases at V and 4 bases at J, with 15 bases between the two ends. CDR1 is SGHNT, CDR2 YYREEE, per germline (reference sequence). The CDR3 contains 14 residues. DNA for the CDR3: TGTGCCAGCAGCCCGCGTGCGGGGTTGTACGAGCAGTACTTC. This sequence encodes CASSPRAGLYEQYF.

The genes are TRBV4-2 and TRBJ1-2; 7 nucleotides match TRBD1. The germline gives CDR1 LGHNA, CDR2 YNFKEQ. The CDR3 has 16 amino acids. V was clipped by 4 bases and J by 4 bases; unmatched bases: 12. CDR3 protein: CASSPGQAARGYGYTF. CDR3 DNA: TGTGCCAGCAGCCCCGGACAGGCCGCAAGAGGCTATGGCTACACCTTC.

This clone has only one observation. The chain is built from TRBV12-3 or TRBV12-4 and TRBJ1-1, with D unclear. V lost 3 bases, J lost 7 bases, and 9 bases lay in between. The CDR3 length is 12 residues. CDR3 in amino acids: CASSLLASEAFF. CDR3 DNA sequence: TGTGCCAGCAGTTTGCTCGCTAGTGAAGCTTTCTTT.

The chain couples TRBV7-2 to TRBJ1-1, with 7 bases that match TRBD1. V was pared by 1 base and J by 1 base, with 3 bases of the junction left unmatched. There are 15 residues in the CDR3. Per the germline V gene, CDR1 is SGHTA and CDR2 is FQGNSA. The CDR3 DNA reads TGTGCCAGCAGCTTAGAGGGGGCAGGGAACACTGAAGCTTTCTTT. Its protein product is CASSLEGAGNTEAFF. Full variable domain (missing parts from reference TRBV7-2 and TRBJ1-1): GAGVSQSPSNKVTEKGKDVELRCDPISGHTALYWYRQSLGQGLEFLIYFQGNSAPDKSGLPSDRFSAERTGGSVSTLTIQRTQQEDSAVYLCASSLEGAGNTEAFFGQGTRLTVV.

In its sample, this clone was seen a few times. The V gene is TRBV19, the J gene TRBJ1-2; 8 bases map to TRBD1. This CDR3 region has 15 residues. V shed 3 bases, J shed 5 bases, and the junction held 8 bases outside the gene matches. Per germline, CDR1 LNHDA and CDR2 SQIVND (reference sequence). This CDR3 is CASSIPDRVGYGYTF. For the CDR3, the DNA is TGTGCCAGTAGTATCCCGGACAGGGTCGGATATGGCTACACCTTC.

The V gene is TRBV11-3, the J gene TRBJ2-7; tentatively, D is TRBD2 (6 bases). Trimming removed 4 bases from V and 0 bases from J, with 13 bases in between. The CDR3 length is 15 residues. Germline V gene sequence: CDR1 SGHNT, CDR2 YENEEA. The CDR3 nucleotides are TGTGCCAGCAGCTCAGGGACTTCTAGCTCCTACGAGCAGTACTTC. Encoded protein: CASSSGTSSSYEQYF.

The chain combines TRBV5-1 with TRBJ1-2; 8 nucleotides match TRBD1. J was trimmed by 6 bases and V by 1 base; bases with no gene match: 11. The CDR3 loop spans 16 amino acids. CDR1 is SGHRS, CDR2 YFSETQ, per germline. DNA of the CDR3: TGCGCCAGCAGCTTGTACTCGACAGGACAGGGAGATGGCTACACCTTC. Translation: CASSLYSTGQGDGYTF.

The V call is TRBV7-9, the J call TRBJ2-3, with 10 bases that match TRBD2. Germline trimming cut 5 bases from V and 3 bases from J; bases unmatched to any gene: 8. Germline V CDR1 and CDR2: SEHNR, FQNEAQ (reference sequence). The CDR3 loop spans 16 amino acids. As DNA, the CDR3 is TGTGCCAGCAGCCTGTATGGACTAGCGGAAACAGATACGCAGTATTTT. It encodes CASSLYGLAETDTQYF.

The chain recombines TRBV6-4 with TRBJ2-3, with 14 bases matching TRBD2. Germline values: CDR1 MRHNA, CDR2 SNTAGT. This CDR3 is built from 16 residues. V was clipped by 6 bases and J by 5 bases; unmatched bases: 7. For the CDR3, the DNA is TGTGCCAGCAGCGCAGGACTAGCGGGAGGTGGAGATACGCAGTATTTT. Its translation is CASSAGLAGGGDTQYF.

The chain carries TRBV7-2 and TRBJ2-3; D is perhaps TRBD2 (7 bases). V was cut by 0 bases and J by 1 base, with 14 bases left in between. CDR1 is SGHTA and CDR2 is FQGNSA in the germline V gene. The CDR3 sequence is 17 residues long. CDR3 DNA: TGTGCCAGCAGCTTAGCGTCCCAGGGGAGGGGCACAGATACGCAGTATTTT. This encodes CASSLASQGRGTDTQYF.